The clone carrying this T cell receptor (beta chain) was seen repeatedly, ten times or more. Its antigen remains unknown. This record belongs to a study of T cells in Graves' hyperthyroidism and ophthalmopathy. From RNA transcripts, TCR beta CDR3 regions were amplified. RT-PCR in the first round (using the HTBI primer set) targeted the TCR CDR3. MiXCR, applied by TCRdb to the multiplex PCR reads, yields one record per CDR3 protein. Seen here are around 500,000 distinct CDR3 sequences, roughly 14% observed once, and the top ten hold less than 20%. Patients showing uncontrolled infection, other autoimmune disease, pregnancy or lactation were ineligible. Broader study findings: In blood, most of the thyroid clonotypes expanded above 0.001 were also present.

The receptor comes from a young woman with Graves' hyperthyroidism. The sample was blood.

The CDR3 DNA is TGTGCCAGCAGCTTATTAGCGGGAGCCGCAGATACGCAGTATTTT. Residues: CASSLLAGAADTQYF. The genes are TRBV7-8 and TRBJ2-3; TRBD2 aligns across 9 bases. V was clipped by 2 bases and J by 4 bases; unmatched bases: 4. CDR3 length: 15 residues. Germline CDR1 reads SGHVS; CDR2 reads FQNEAQ.